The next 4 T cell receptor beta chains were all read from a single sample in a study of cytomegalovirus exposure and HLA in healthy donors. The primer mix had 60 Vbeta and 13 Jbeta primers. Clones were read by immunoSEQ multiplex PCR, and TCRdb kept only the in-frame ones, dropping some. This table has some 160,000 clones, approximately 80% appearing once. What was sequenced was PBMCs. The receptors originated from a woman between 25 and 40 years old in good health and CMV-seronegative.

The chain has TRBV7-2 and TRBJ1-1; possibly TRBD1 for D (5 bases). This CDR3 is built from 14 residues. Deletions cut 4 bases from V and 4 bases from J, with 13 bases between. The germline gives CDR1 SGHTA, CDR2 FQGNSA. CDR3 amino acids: CASSSSRGVTEAFF. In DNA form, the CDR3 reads TGTGCCAGCAGCTCCTCGCGGGGGGTCACTGAAGCTTTCTTT.

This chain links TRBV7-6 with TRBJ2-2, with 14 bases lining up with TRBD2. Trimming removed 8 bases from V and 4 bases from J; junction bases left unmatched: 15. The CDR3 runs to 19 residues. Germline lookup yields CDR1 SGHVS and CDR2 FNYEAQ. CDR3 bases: TGTGCCAGCCCATTCCGACTAGCGGGGGGGAGGTTTGGCACCGGGGAGCTGTTTTTT. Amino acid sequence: CASPFRLAGGRFGTGELFF.

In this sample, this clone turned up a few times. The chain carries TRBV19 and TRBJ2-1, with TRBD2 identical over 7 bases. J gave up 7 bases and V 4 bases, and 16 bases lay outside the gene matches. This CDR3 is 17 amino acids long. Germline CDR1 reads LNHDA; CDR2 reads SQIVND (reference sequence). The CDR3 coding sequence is TGTGCCAGTAGTACCCGACTAGCAAACGGGGTACGGAATGAGCAGTTCTTC. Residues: CASSTRLANGVRNEQFF.

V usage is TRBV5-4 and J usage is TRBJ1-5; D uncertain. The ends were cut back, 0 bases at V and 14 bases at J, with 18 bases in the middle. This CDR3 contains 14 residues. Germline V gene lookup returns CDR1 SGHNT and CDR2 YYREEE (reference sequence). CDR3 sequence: CASSLDGVSRFEHF. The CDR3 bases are TGTGCCAGCAGCTTGGACGGTGTAAGCAGGTTTGAGCATTTT. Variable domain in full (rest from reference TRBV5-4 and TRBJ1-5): ETGVTQSPTHLIKTRGQQVTLRCSSQSGHNTVSWYQQALGQGPQFIFQYYREEENGRGNFPPRFSGLQFPNYSSELNVNALELDDSALYLCASSLDGVSRFEHFGDGTRLSIL.